A single sample is the source of the 17 T cell receptor beta chains below, sequenced in a study of CD8+ T cells in alopecia areata. Treatment indicated: oral pan-JAK inhibitor, 5-10 mg twice daily. It was cDNA, reverse transcribed from extracted RNA, that served as the sequencing template. Assay used: immunoSEQ multiplex PCR; TCRdb lists only in-frame clones, some missing. The profile shows 190,000 or so clones, roughly 60% of them singletons. Sequenced material: CD4+ T cells sorted from blood, taken at week 24, from a patient treated with tofacitinib. These receptors originate from a human donor with alopecia areata.

This rearrangement joins TRBV9 to TRBJ2-4; D is possibly TRBD1 or TRBD2 (5 bases each). V dropped 0 bases and J dropped 7 bases, with 35 bases sitting between them. This CDR3 comprises 22 residues. Germline V gene data show CDR1 as SGDLS and CDR2 as YYNGEE. The CDR3 region is CASSVAPLGVNEPILARNIQYF. CDR3 nucleotide sequence: TGTGCCAGCAGCGTAGCCCCGCTGGGGGTCAACGAACCGATTTTGGCCAGGAACATTCAGTACTTC. The full variable domain, in which reference TRBV9 and TRBJ2-4 provide the parts outside the CDR3, is DSGVTQTPKHLITATGQRVTLRCSPRSGDLSVYWYQQSLDQGLQFLIQYYNGEERAKGNILERFSAQQFPDLHSELNLSSLELGDSALYFCASSVAPLGVNEPILARNIQYFGAGTRLSVL.

V gene TRBV6-5 combines with J gene TRBJ1-2; TRBD1 is a possible D gene (6 bases). Trimming stripped 0 bases from V and 1 base from J, with 12 bases between. Germline V CDR1 and CDR2: MNHEY, SVGAGI. CDR3 size: 16 residues. The CDR3 loop is CASSYSLSGHNYGYTF. The CDR3 DNA follows: TGTGCCAGCAGTTACTCGTTATCGGGACATAACTATGGCTACACCTTC.

This clone was seen just once. This chain uses TRBV9 with TRBJ2-3, with D tentatively TRBD2 (7 bases). Germline-derived CDR1 and CDR2 are SGDLS and YYNGEE. Deletions cut 1 base from V and 2 bases from J, with 8 bases between. This CDR3 comprises 14 residues. The DNA of the CDR3 is TGTGCCAGCAGCGTACGGGGGGCCACAGATACGCAGTATTTT. This encodes CASSVRGATDTQYF.

The V gene is TRBV28, the J gene TRBJ2-5, with 11 bases fitting TRBD2. Germline V gene sequence: CDR1 MDHEN, CDR2 SYDVKM. The CDR3 is 15 amino acids. The ends lost 4 bases at V and 3 bases at J; junction bases unmatched: 4. CDR3 protein: CASSSPGLAEETQYF. CDR3 DNA: TGTGCCAGCAGTTCCCCGGGACTAGCGGAAGAGACCCAGTACTTC.

The chain joins TRBV2 to TRBJ1-2; D remains ambiguous. V lost 4 bases, J lost 4 bases, and 10 bases lay in between. The CDR3 covers 13 residues. Per the germline V gene, CDR1 is SNHLY and CDR2 is FYNNEI. CDR3 residues: CASSVKPSYGYTF. The CDR3 DNA reads TGTGCCAGCAGTGTGAAACCCAGCTATGGCTACACCTTC.

This clone occurred a few times. The rearrangement links TRBV4-1 to TRBJ2-3, with D perhaps TRBD2 (8 bases). The CDR3 totals 15 residues. Per the germline V gene, CDR1 is MGHRA and CDR2 is YSYEKL. Trimming removed 6 bases at V and 7 bases at J, with 20 bases between. For the CDR3, the DNA is TGCGCCAGCAGAGCGGGGGCAGGGGGGCAGAATACGCAGTATTTT. Translating it yields CASRAGAGGQNTQYF.

This chain connects TRBV30 to TRBJ1-5; TRBD1 is a possible D gene (6 bases). Germline CDR1 is GTSNPN and CDR2 is SVGIG (reference sequence). The CDR3 has 13 residues. V was trimmed by 3 bases and J by 2 bases, leaving 8 bases between them. The CDR3 DNA is TGTGCCTGGAGAAAGGGGGGCAATCAGCCCCAGCATTTT. This codes for CAWRKGGNQPQHF.

V gene TRBV10-3 combines with J gene TRBJ2-7, with 7 bases aligning to TRBD1. After removal of 7 bases from V and 0 bases from J, the junction contained 6 bases not matched to a gene. This CDR3 contains 14 residues. Germline V gene lookup returns CDR1 ENHRY and CDR2 SYGVKD. The CDR3 protein is CAIMGDRGSYEQYF. As DNA, the CDR3 is TGTGCCATCATGGGGGACAGAGGCTCCTACGAGCAGTACTTC.

In its sample, this clone was seen a few times. The chain employs TRBV5-4 and TRBJ2-2; D is tentatively TRBD1 or TRBD2 (5 bases each). Germline values: CDR1 SGHNT, CDR2 YYREEE (reference sequence). Trimming shortened V by 3 bases and J by 2 bases, and 14 bases separated the two germline ends. The CDR3 spans 16 residues. The CDR3 DNA reads TGTGCCAGCAGCTCCGAGCCGGGGCTTAACACCGGGGAGCTGTTTTTT. Translated, it gives CASSSEPGLNTGELFF.

This clone was found a few times. The chain employs TRBV27 and TRBJ2-1; TRBD2 matches 7 bases. This CDR3 spans 16 amino acids. Germline CDR1 and CDR2: MNHEY and SMNVEV (reference sequence). Losses at the gene ends were 7 bases for V and 0 bases for J; bases not matched to a gene: 9. CDR3 region: CASTTSGRASYNEQFF. The CDR3 DNA follows: TGTGCCAGCACCACTAGTGGGAGGGCCTCCTACAATGAGCAGTTCTTC.

The J gene is TRBJ2-5, the V gene TRBV5-4, with a weak D call TRBD2 (6 bases). V was cut by 4 bases and J by 0 bases, with 10 bases left in between. The CDR3 spans 14 residues. Germline CDR1 SGHNT, CDR2 YYREEE (reference sequence). The CDR3 sequence: CASSQRDYQETQYF. Written as DNA, the CDR3 is TGTGCCAGCAGCCAAAGGGACTACCAAGAGACCCAGTACTTC.

The rearrangement links TRBV7-2 to TRBJ2-5, with 12 bases that match TRBD2. Per the germline V gene, CDR1 is SGHTA and CDR2 is FQGNSA. This CDR3 is 14 amino acids long. V was clipped by 4 bases and J by 5 bases; unmatched bases: 2. The CDR3 DNA is TGTGCCAGCAGCTCGGGACTAGCGGGCGAGACCCAGTACTTC. Residues: CASSSGLAGETQYF.

A few counts support this clone. The rearrangement joins TRBV5-4 to TRBJ2-5; 7 bases fit TRBD2. Trimming took 4 bases from V and 1 from J; bases not matched to a gene: 10. The CDR3 sequence is 16 residues long. CDR1 and CDR2 from the germline V gene are SGHNT and YYREEE (reference sequence). The CDR3 bases are TGTGCCAGCAGCCCCGGCTCGGAGCGGGGCCAAGAGACCCAGTACTTC. Its translation is CASSPGSERGQETQYF.

The rearrangement joins TRBV30 to TRBJ1-1; D is unresolved. The ends were cut back, 0 bases at V and 11 bases at J, with 13 bases in the middle. Germline V lookup: CDR1 GTSNPN, CDR2 SVGIG (reference sequence). The CDR3 contains 12 residues. The CDR3 reads CAWSVQGRGAFF. In nucleotides, the CDR3 is TGTGCCTGGAGTGTACAAGGTCGTGGGGCTTTCTTT.

The J gene is TRBJ1-1, the V gene TRBV2, with 9 bases matching TRBD1. Germline V gene lookup returns CDR1 SNHLY and CDR2 FYNNEI. With 8 bases clipped from V and 4 bases from J, the junction kept 8 bases outside the gene matches. The length of the CDR3 is 14 residues. CDR3 DNA: TGTGCCAGCGTCAGGAGGACAGGGGCCACTGAAGCTTTCTTT. Protein product: CASVRRTGATEAFF.

The V gene is TRBV29-1, the J gene TRBJ1-2; D perhaps matches TRBD1 (5 bases). The CDR3 runs to 12 residues. Trimming removed 5 bases at V and 6 bases at J, with 13 bases between. The germline V gene encodes CDR1 SQVTM and CDR2 ANQGSEA. The CDR3 DNA is TGCAGCGTTTACACGGGGGAGGATGGCTACACCTTC. This translates into CSVYTGEDGYTF.

The V call is TRBV4-3, the J call TRBJ2-5; 14 bases match TRBD2. V dropped 3 bases and J dropped 4; count of bases not matched to a gene: 4. The CDR3 has 16 residues. Germline V gives CDR1 LGHNA, CDR2 YSLEER. The CDR3 reads CASSQDGLAGGETQYF. Here the CDR3 DNA reads TGCGCCAGCAGCCAGGACGGACTAGCGGGAGGAGAGACCCAGTACTTC.